This TCR beta chain was sequenced in a study of blood T cells in healthy people across ages. Overall study results and limits: Relative to aged donors, long-lived donors carried more naive CD4+ cells and displayed higher diversity. Donor CMV status was unknown, possibly confounding expanded clonotype changes. TCR beta diversity was tightly associated with the proportion of naive T cells. Significant beta diversity loss was already apparent by age 40, declining roughly linearly.

The CDR3 spans 15 residues. The V and J ends lost 3 bases and 0 bases respectively, with 12 bases between them. Looked up from germline, CDR1 is DFQATT and CDR2 is SNEGSKA (reference sequence). For the second PCR, which ran for about 7 to 11 cycles, a sample-barcoded 5' primer and a J-beta primer mix were used. MiXCR, applied by TCRdb to the 5' RACE reads, yields one record per CDR3 protein. The sample has more than 1,400,000 distinct CDR3 sequences; about 40% are singletons. Turning to this clonotype: Its antigen is as yet unknown.

The V call is TRBV20-1, the J call TRBJ1-3; TRBD1 might be the D (5 bases). Sequenced sample: blood. The source is a woman between 18 and 30 years old in good health. CDR3 DNA: TGCAGTGCTAGTCGGGGGGGGAGCTCTGGAAACACCATATATTTT. This sequence encodes CSASRGGSSGNTIYF.